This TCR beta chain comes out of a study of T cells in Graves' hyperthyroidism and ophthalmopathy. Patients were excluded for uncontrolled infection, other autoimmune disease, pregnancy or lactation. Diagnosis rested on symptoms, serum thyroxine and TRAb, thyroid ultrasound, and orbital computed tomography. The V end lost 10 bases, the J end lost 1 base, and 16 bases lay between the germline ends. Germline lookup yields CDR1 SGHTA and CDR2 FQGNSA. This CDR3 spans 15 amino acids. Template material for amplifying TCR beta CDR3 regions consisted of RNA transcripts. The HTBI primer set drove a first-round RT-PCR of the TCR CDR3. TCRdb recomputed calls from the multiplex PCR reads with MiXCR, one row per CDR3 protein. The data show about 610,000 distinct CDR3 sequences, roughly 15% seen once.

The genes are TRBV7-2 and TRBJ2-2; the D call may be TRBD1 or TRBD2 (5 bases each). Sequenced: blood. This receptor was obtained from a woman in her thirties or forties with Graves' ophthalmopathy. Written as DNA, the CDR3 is TGTGCCACCTCACGGGGACGGAAGAACACCGGGGAGCTGTTTTTT. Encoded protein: CATSRGRKNTGELFF.